This is a list of T cell receptor beta chains from one sample in a study of blood T cells in healthy people across ages. MiXCR, run by TCRdb on the 5' RACE reads, gives a single entry per CDR3 protein. The sample includes 1.5 million to 2 million distinct CDR3 sequences, roughly 52% seen only once; the top ten take over 2%. The specimen sequenced was blood. The receptors come from a woman aged 40 to 55 in good health. Both conserved end residues are part of each CDR3. A D gene is named only where the DNA matches it firmly. Clone size, where shown, is once, few, many, or a class for clones that have expanded.

j_gene: TRBJ1-2; abundance: .; v_gene: TRBV15; len: 17; d_gene: .; CDR3aa: CATSRDLTGTSNYGYTF; CDR3nt: TGTGCCACCAGCAGAGACCTCACAGGGACGTCTAACTATGGCTACACCTTC
j_gene: TRBJ1-6; abundance: .; v_gene: TRBV13; len: 16; d_gene: .; CDR3aa: CASSLSPTGDNSPLHF; CDR3nt: TGTGCCAGCAGCTTGTCCCCGACGGGGGATAATTCACCCCTCCACTTT
j_gene: TRBJ2-5; abundance: once; v_gene: TRBV29-1; len: 10; d_gene: .; CDR3aa: CSGEASEQYF; CDR3nt: TGCAGCGGGGAAGCTAGTGAGCAGTACTTC
j_gene: TRBJ2-5; abundance: few; v_gene: TRBV4-2; len: 15; d_gene: TRBD2; CDR3aa: CASSQGAGGVETQYF; CDR3nt: TGTGCCAGCAGCCAAGGAGCGGGGGGGGTAGAGACCCAGTACTTC
j_gene: TRBJ2-3; abundance: .; v_gene: TRBV20-1; len: 16; d_gene: .; CDR3aa: CSATDYSETTTDTQYF; CDR3nt: TGCAGTGCTACCGACTACTCCGAAACAACCACAGATACGCAGTATTTT
j_gene: TRBJ2-7; abundance: .; v_gene: TRBV7-9; len: 13; d_gene: TRBD1; CDR3aa: CASSFPGQTEQYF; CDR3nt: TGTGCCAGCAGCTTCCCGGGACAGACCGAGCAGTACTTC
j_gene: TRBJ1-1; abundance: .; v_gene: TRBV4-1; len: 14; d_gene: .; CDR3aa: CASSQTQANTEAFF; CDR3nt: TGCGCCAGCAGCCAAACCCAGGCGAACACTGAAGCTTTCTTT
j_gene: TRBJ2-7; abundance: few; v_gene: TRBV4-3; len: 15; d_gene: .; CDR3aa: CASSQVAAGTYEQYF; CDR3nt: TGCGCCAGCAGCCAAGTAGCGGCAGGGACCTACGAGCAGTACTTC
j_gene: TRBJ1-2; abundance: .; v_gene: TRBV4-2; len: 17; d_gene: .; CDR3aa: CASSHPDESGALRGYTF; CDR3nt: TGTGCCAGCAGCCATCCCGACGAATCCGGCGCGCTAAGAGGCTACACCTTC
j_gene: TRBJ1-2; abundance: .; v_gene: TRBV4-1; len: 18; d_gene: TRBD1; CDR3aa: CASSQVATGGALDYGYTF; CDR3nt: TGCGCCAGCAGCCAAGTCGCGACAGGGGGTGCCCTAGACTATGGCTACACCTTC
j_gene: TRBJ2-2; abundance: .; v_gene: TRBV15; len: 16; d_gene: TRBD1; CDR3aa: CATSRDRTGLAGELFF; CDR3nt: TGTGCCACCAGCAGAGATCGGACAGGGTTGGCCGGGGAGCTGTTTTTT
j_gene: TRBJ2-1; abundance: few; v_gene: TRBV11-1; len: 15; d_gene: .; CDR3aa: CASSLGTGQYNEQFF; CDR3nt: TGTGCCAGCAGCTTAGGAACAGGGCAGTACAATGAGCAGTTCTTC
j_gene: TRBJ2-4; abundance: .; v_gene: TRBV21-1; len: 15; d_gene: .; CDR3aa: CASSKMTGAKNIQYF; CDR3nt: TGTGCCAGCAGCAAAATGACAGGAGCCAAAAACATTCAGTACTTC
j_gene: TRBJ2-1; abundance: .; v_gene: TRBV24-1; len: 17; d_gene: .; CDR3aa: CATSDDTGGSSYNEQFF; CDR3nt: TGTGCCACCAGTGATGATACTGGGGGCTCATCCTACAATGAGCAGTTCTTC
j_gene: TRBJ2-7; abundance: .; v_gene: TRBV7-2; len: 14; d_gene: TRBD1; CDR3aa: CASSQNGQGYEQYF; CDR3nt: TGTGCCAGCAGCCAAAACGGACAGGGCTACGAGCAGTACTTC
j_gene: TRBJ1-6; abundance: .; v_gene: TRBV28; len: 15; d_gene: .; CDR3aa: CASSFWSSYNSPLHF; CDR3nt: TGTGCCAGCAGTTTTTGGAGCTCCTATAATTCACCCCTCCACTTT
j_gene: TRBJ2-7; abundance: .; v_gene: TRBV21-1; len: 18; d_gene: .; CDR3aa: CASSLRGLGSGVSYEQYF; CDR3nt: TGTGCCAGCAGCCTACGGGGCTTGGGGAGCGGGGTCTCCTACGAGCAGTACTTC
j_gene: TRBJ1-2; abundance: few; v_gene: TRBV12-3/TRBV12-4; len: 13; d_gene: TRBD1; CDR3aa: CASSPGGWYGYTF; CDR3nt: TGTGCCAGCAGCCCAGGGGGCTGGTATGGCTACACCTTC
j_gene: TRBJ2-3; abundance: few; v_gene: TRBV12-5; len: 14; d_gene: .; CDR3aa: CAIPRPGGTDTQYF; CDR3nt: TGTGCTATCCCTCGGCCCGGGGGTACAGATACGCAGTATTTT
j_gene: TRBJ2-4; abundance: few; v_gene: TRBV12-3/TRBV12-4; len: 11; d_gene: .; CDR3aa: CASNFDGIQYF; CDR3nt: TGTGCCAGCAACTTCGACGGCATTCAGTACTTC
j_gene: TRBJ2-4; abundance: .; v_gene: TRBV6-2/TRBV6-3; len: 18; d_gene: .; CDR3aa: CASRKGGVPALTKNIQYF; CDR3nt: TGTGCCAGCCGCAAAGGTGGGGTCCCCGCCTTGACCAAAAACATTCAGTACTTC
j_gene: TRBJ2-3; abundance: .; v_gene: TRBV20-1; len: 15; d_gene: .; CDR3aa: CSASYVGGPTDTQYF; CDR3nt: TGCAGTGCTTCGTACGTGGGGGGCCCCACAGATACGCAGTATTTT
j_gene: TRBJ2-7; abundance: .; v_gene: TRBV7-9; len: 15; d_gene: TRBD2; CDR3aa: CASSSGTSGNNEQYF; CDR3nt: TGTGCCAGCAGCTCCGGGACTAGCGGAAACAATGAGCAGTACTTC
j_gene: TRBJ2-6; abundance: once; v_gene: TRBV7-9; len: 18; d_gene: TRBD1; CDR3aa: CASRTRDSAPTGANVLTF; CDR3nt: TGTGCCAGCAGGACCAGGGACAGCGCACCGACTGGGGCCAACGTCCTGACTTTC
j_gene: TRBJ2-3; abundance: .; v_gene: TRBV3-1; len: 16; d_gene: .; CDR3aa: CASSQRLPRGADTQYF; CDR3nt: TGTGCCAGCAGCCAAAGACTACCTAGGGGGGCAGATACGCAGTATTTT
j_gene: TRBJ2-3; abundance: .; v_gene: TRBV20-1; len: 14; d_gene: .; CDR3aa: CSAREDRIADTQYF; CDR3nt: TGCAGTGCTAGGGAGGACCGGATAGCCGATACGCAGTATTTT
j_gene: TRBJ2-5; abundance: .; v_gene: TRBV5-4; len: 17; d_gene: .; CDR3aa: CASSLVGLGRNQETQYF; CDR3nt: TGTGCCAGCAGCCTCGTCGGGCTCGGGCGGAACCAAGAGACCCAGTACTTC
j_gene: TRBJ1-2; abundance: many; v_gene: TRBV6-2/TRBV6-3; len: 13; d_gene: .; CDR3aa: CASSSDSPYGYTF; CDR3nt: TGTGCCAGCAGCTCCGACAGCCCCTATGGCTACACCTTC
j_gene: TRBJ2-3; abundance: .; v_gene: TRBV12-3/TRBV12-4; len: 17; d_gene: TRBD2; CDR3aa: CASSFSGTRVSTDTQYF; CDR3nt: TGTGCCAGCAGTTTCTCCGGGACTAGAGTTAGCACAGATACGCAGTATTTT
j_gene: TRBJ1-1; abundance: once; v_gene: TRBV4-1; len: 16; d_gene: TRBD1; CDR3aa: CASTLRVQGEDTEAFF; CDR3nt: TGCGCCAGCACCCTTCGGGTTCAGGGGGAGGACACTGAAGCTTTCTTT
j_gene: TRBJ1-4; abundance: .; v_gene: TRBV9; len: 21; d_gene: TRBD1; CDR3aa: CASSVGDNRWDRDLTNEKLFF; CDR3nt: TGTGCCAGCAGCGTAGGAGACAACCGCTGGGACAGGGACCTTACTAATGAAAAACTGTTTTTT
j_gene: TRBJ2-3; abundance: .; v_gene: TRBV15; len: 14; d_gene: .; CDR3aa: CATSRGSGTDTQYF; CDR3nt: TGTGCCACCAGCAGGGGGTCGGGGACAGATACGCAGTATTTT
j_gene: TRBJ1-2; abundance: .; v_gene: TRBV9; len: 14; d_gene: .; CDR3aa: CASSVGRLGDGYTF; CDR3nt: TGTGCCAGCAGCGTCGGACGGTTAGGCGATGGCTACACCTTC
j_gene: TRBJ2-3; abundance: .; v_gene: TRBV2; len: 12; d_gene: .; CDR3aa: CASRLGRDTQYF; CDR3nt: TGTGCCAGCCGACTAGGGAGGGATACGCAGTATTTT
j_gene: TRBJ2-7; abundance: few; v_gene: TRBV11-2; len: 17; d_gene: .; CDR3aa: CASSLGGWEADSYEQYF; CDR3nt: TGTGCCAGCAGCTTAGGGGGTTGGGAGGCAGATTCCTACGAGCAGTACTTC
j_gene: TRBJ2-1; abundance: few; v_gene: TRBV20-1; len: 12; d_gene: .; CDR3aa: CSAREGNNEQFF; CDR3nt: TGCAGTGCTAGAGAGGGGAACAATGAGCAGTTCTTC
j_gene: TRBJ2-3; abundance: few; v_gene: TRBV12-5; len: 15; d_gene: TRBD1; CDR3aa: CASGPRTGGRDTQYF; CDR3nt: TGTGCTAGTGGTCCCAGGACAGGGGGAAGAGATACGCAGTATTTT
j_gene: TRBJ1-2; abundance: .; v_gene: TRBV6-6; len: 13; d_gene: .; CDR3aa: CASSYLSNYGYTF; CDR3nt: TGTGCCAGCAGTTACCTGTCTAACTATGGCTACACCTTC
j_gene: TRBJ2-3; abundance: .; v_gene: TRBV20-1; len: 13; d_gene: .; CDR3aa: CSAQSTFTDTQYF; CDR3nt: TGCAGTGCCCAGAGCACTTTCACAGATACGCAGTATTTT
j_gene: TRBJ2-1; abundance: few; v_gene: TRBV6-5; len: 13; d_gene: .; CDR3aa: CASSYPPYNEQFF; CDR3nt: TGTGCCAGCAGTTACCCGCCCTACAATGAGCAGTTCTTC
j_gene: TRBJ1-6; abundance: few; v_gene: TRBV6-6; len: 15; d_gene: TRBD1; CDR3aa: CAIAGTGAPDSPLHF; CDR3nt: TGTGCCATCGCCGGGACAGGGGCCCCGGATTCACCCCTCCACTTT
j_gene: TRBJ2-5; abundance: .; v_gene: TRBV6-2/TRBV6-3; len: 14; d_gene: .; CDR3aa: CASSYFDRQETQYF; CDR3nt: TGTGCCAGCAGTTATTTCGATCGGCAAGAGACCCAGTACTTC
j_gene: TRBJ2-5; abundance: few; v_gene: TRBV2; len: 13; d_gene: TRBD2; CDR3aa: CARGLQTKETQYF; CDR3nt: TGTGCCAGGGGACTACAGACGAAAGAGACCCAGTACTTC
j_gene: TRBJ1-5; abundance: .; v_gene: TRBV9; len: 13; d_gene: .; CDR3aa: CASSGLIGWPQHF; CDR3nt: TGTGCCAGCAGCGGACTCATAGGGTGGCCCCAGCATTTT
j_gene: TRBJ1-4; abundance: few; v_gene: TRBV7-2; len: 15; d_gene: .; CDR3aa: CASSGTRAYNEKLFF; CDR3nt: TGTGCCAGCAGCGGGACCAGGGCCTATAATGAAAAACTGTTTTTT
j_gene: TRBJ2-3; abundance: .; v_gene: TRBV4-3; len: 15; d_gene: .; CDR3aa: CASSQEGGLRDTQYF; CDR3nt: TGCGCCAGCAGCCAAGAGGGCGGCCTTCGGGATACGCAGTATTTT
j_gene: TRBJ1-5; abundance: .; v_gene: TRBV7-4; len: 14; d_gene: .; CDR3aa: CATIEGPPSGAQHF; CDR3nt: TGTGCCACCATTGAAGGGCCACCAAGTGGGGCCCAGCATTTT
j_gene: TRBJ2-4; abundance: .; v_gene: TRBV7-6; len: 14; d_gene: TRBD1; CDR3aa: CASSRDSPQGIQYF; CDR3nt: TGTGCCAGCAGCCGGGACAGCCCGCAGGGCATTCAGTACTTC
j_gene: TRBJ2-7; abundance: .; v_gene: TRBV27; len: 15; d_gene: TRBD1; CDR3aa: CASTWDSRRSYEQYF; CDR3nt: TGTGCCAGCACATGGGACAGTCGACGCTCCTACGAGCAGTACTTC